A selection of T cell receptor beta chains follows, all from one sample in a study of shared clonotypes between healthy human individuals. Generated by immunoSEQ multiplex PCR, the TCRdb table keeps only in-frame clones and is missing some. This sample carries about 2 million clones, about 95% of them seen once, and the ten largest clones take 0.1% to 0.15%. The sequenced material came from naive CD4+ T cells sorted from blood. The receptors come from a man aged 18-30 years in good health. The CDR3 runs from the conserved cysteine through the conserved F or W. D genes are given only for firm matches. Rows may omit the clone size; those that give it use once, few, many or a size class.

>TRBV5-1|.|.|TRBJ2-3
TGCGCCAGCAGCGCAGGGTGGGTCACAGATACGCAGTATTTT
CASSAGWVTDTQYF
>TRBV28|.|.|TRBJ1-2
TGTGCCAGCAGTTTACCCGGGGGTAGCTACACCTTC
CASSLPGGSYTF
>TRBV6-4|.|.|TRBJ1-1
TGTGCCAGCAGTCCCTCATACCCCATGAACACTGAAGCTTTCTTT
CASSPSYPMNTEAFF
>TRBV7-7|once|TRBD2|TRBJ2-3
TGTGCTAGCAGCTTAGGGACTAGCGGGAACACAGATACGCAGTATTTT
CASSLGTSGNTDTQYF
>TRBV29-1|.|TRBD2|TRBJ2-1
TGCAGCGTTGGCGGTAGCGGGACGCGCAATGAGCAGTTCTTC
CSVGGSGTRNEQFF
>TRBV30|.|.|TRBJ2-5
TGTGCCTGGAGTGTAAAGGGGCTGGAGACCCAGTACTTC
CAWSVKGLETQYF
>TRBV6-1|.|TRBD1|TRBJ2-7
TGTGCCAGCAGTAACCAACAGGGGTCCTACGAGCAGTACTTC
CASSNQQGSYEQYF
>TRBV7-8|.|TRBD1|TRBJ2-5
TGTGCCAGCAGCCTATCGGGACAGGGGAACCAAGAGACCCAGTACTTC
CASSLSGQGNQETQYF
>TRBV12-5|.|.|TRBJ2-5
TGTGCTAGTGGTCCACCCCCAGGAGCCTGGTACCAAGAGACCCAGTACTTC
CASGPPPGAWYQETQYF
>TRBV6-5|.|.|TRBJ2-1
TGTGCCAGCAGTCCTACAAATAGGGGGGAGCAGTTCTTC
CASSPTNRGEQFF
>TRBV7-9|.|TRBD2|TRBJ2-7
TGTGCCAGCAGCTTGACTAGCCACGAGCAGTACTTC
CASSLTSHEQYF
>TRBV6-6|.|.|TRBJ1-1
TGTGCCAGCAGTTACCGAGCGGGCCAGCCGAACACTGAAGCTTTCTTT
CASSYRAGQPNTEAFF
>TRBV5-4|.|TRBD1|TRBJ1-5
TGTGCCAGCAGCGTACAGGGGTCCAATCAGCCCCAGCATTTT
CASSVQGSNQPQHF
>TRBV27|.|TRBD1|TRBJ1-6
TGTGCCAGCGCCACTGCCGGGACAGGTCTTTCACCCCTCCACTTT
CASATAGTGLSPLHF
>TRBV6-6|.|TRBD1|TRBJ2-4
TGTGCCAGCAGATCAGGGGGCATAGCCAAAAACATTCAGTACTTC
CASRSGGIAKNIQYF
>TRBV20-1|.|.|TRBJ2-7
TGCAGTGCTAGAGATTGGCCGCAGTACTTC
CSARDWPQYF
>TRBV18|.|.|TRBJ1-6
TGTGCCAGCTCACCATTAACAGTGGGTGGCTCACCCCTCCACTTT
CASSPLTVGGSPLHF
>TRBV7-8|.|.|TRBJ1-2
TGTGCCAGCAGCTTAGGAGGACACCTGCTACGAATGGGCTACACCTTC
CASSLGGHLLRMGYTF
>TRBV28|.|TRBD2|TRBJ2-4
TGTGCCAGCAGTTTTCCGACTAGCGGGGCCAGGAAAAACATTCAGTACTTC
CASSFPTSGARKNIQYF
>TRBV5-6|.|TRBD2|TRBJ2-7
TGTGCCAGCAGCTTGAGGAGGACTAGCGGGTCTGGCGAGCAGTACTTC
CASSLRRTSGSGEQYF
>TRBV7-9|.|.|TRBJ2-2
TGTGCCAGCAGCTTAGGTTCTGGACTGAACACCGGGGAGCTGTTTTTT
CASSLGSGLNTGELFF
>TRBV5-1|.|TRBD1|TRBJ1-1
TGCGCCAGCAGCTTGCAGGGGGGAATGAACACTGAAGCTTTCTTT
CASSLQGGMNTEAFF
>TRBV20-1|.|.|TRBJ2-7
TGCAGTGCTGTGGACGAGGAGCAGTACTTC
CSAVDEEQYF
>TRBV5-1|.|TRBD1|TRBJ1-2
TGCGCCAGCAGCGGCACAGGGGACTATGGCTACACCTTC
CASSGTGDYGYTF
>TRBV10-2|.|TRBD2|TRBJ2-5
TGCGCCAGCAGTGAGCCCCTAGCGGGAGGGCCTCTAATCGGGACCCAGTACTTC
CASSEPLAGGPLIGTQYF